The 14 T cell receptor beta chains below all came from one sample that was sequenced in a study of T cells in Graves' hyperthyroidism and ophthalmopathy. Amplification of TCR beta CDR3 regions was performed using RNA transcripts as template. An initial round of RT-PCR targeting the TCR CDR3 relied on the HTBI primer set. TCRdb processed the multiplex PCR reads anew with MiXCR; each CDR3 protein has one entry. The sample lists around 290,000 distinct CDR3 sequences, 17% occurring once. The sequenced sample consisted of blood. The receptors originated from a woman aged 55-75 years with Graves' ophthalmopathy.

This clonotype was seen ten or more times. The chain uses TRBV5-1 and TRBJ2-1; D might be TRBD1 (6 bases). Trimming shortened V by 6 bases and J by 6 bases, and 22 bases separated the two germline ends. This CDR3 contains 16 residues. Per the germline V gene, CDR1 is SGHRS and CDR2 is YFSETQ. The CDR3 here is CASTLVGQSLGNEQFF. The DNA of the CDR3 is TGCGCCAGCACCCTTGTCGGACAGTCTTTGGGCAATGAGCAGTTCTTC.

This clonotype was seen only a few times. The genes are TRBV9 and TRBJ1-2, with a weak D call TRBD1 (6 bases). There are 17 residues in the CDR3. Germline CDR1 and CDR2: SGDLS and YYNGEE. V was trimmed by 1 base and J by 3 bases, leaving 19 bases between them. CDR3 nucleotides: TGTGCCAGCAGCGTAACCTCTTCGACGGGGGCGGACTATGGCTACACCTTC. As protein: CASSVTSSTGADYGYTF.

This clonotype was recorded a few times. CDR3 protein: CASSIDQQHNFYEQYF. CDR3 in DNA: TGTGCCAGTAGTATAGATCAACAGCATAACTTCTACGAGCAGTACTTC. The chain employs TRBV19 and TRBJ2-7; D call uncertain. Germline V gene lookup returns CDR1 LNHDA and CDR2 SQIVND (reference sequence). V was pared by 0 bases and J by 3 bases, with 15 bases between. CDR3 length: 16 residues.

This clonotype was seen ten or more times. The chain uses TRBV28 and TRBJ1-4; 7 bases fit TRBD1. The CDR3 sequence is 15 residues long. In germline, CDR1 is MDHEN, CDR2 SYDVKM. With V trimmed by 4 bases and J by 6 bases, 8 bases remained unmatched. The chain's CDR3 is CASSSRGGGYEKLFF. The CDR3 DNA follows: TGTGCCAGCAGTTCCAGGGGAGGGGGCTATGAAAAACTGTTTTTT.

Only a few counts were recorded for this clonotype. The genes are TRBV12-3 or TRBV12-4 and TRBJ1-4; D may be TRBD1 (6 bases). The CDR3 has 17 amino acids. V lost 0 bases and J lost 2, with 13 bases in between. CDR3 bases: TGTGCCAGCAGTTTAGCGCGGACAGCTCCGACTAATGAAAAACTGTTTTTT. Its protein is CASSLARTAPTNEKLFF.

The table lists this clonotype with many counts. The chain recombines TRBV5-1 with TRBJ2-3; 7 bases agree with TRBD1. Germline assignment: CDR1 SGHRS and CDR2 YFSETQ. V was clipped by 7 bases and J by 1 base; unmatched bases: 9. The CDR3 length is 15 residues. The CDR3 region has the DNA TGCGCCAGCTCCCCCGGTGACAGGGGCACAGATACGCAGTATTTT. The encoded protein is CASSPGDRGTDTQYF. The full variable domain, with the rest looked up from reference TRBV5-1 and TRBJ2-3, is KAGVTQTPRYLIKTRGQQVTLSCSPISGHRSVSWYQQTPGQGLQFLFEYFSETQRNKGNFPGRFSGRQFSNSRSEMNVSTLELGDSALYLCASSPGDRGTDTQYFGPGTRLTVL.

The table lists this clonotype with many counts. The CDR3, as DNA: TGCAGGCCCGACCCTTCGACAGGCTATGGCTACACCTTC. As protein: CRPDPSTGYGYTF. The chain combines TRBV20-1 with TRBJ1-2, with D maybe TRBD1 (6 bases). Looked up from germline, CDR1 is DFQATT and CDR2 is SNEGSKA (reference sequence). The CDR3 has 13 amino acids.

This clonotype was seen a few times. This chain uses TRBV29-1 with TRBJ2-3; 9 positions match TRBD2. With V trimmed by 4 bases and J by 2 bases, 10 bases remained unmatched. The CDR3 covers 16 residues. From germline, CDR1 is SQVTM and CDR2 ANQGSEA. The CDR3 region has the DNA TGCAGCGTTGCTGTAGTAGCGGGGGCACTCACAGATACGCAGTATTTT. As protein: CSVAVVAGALTDTQYF.

This clonotype was seen at least ten times. The CDR3 bases are TGTGCCAGCTCACCGGAATACCCGACAGGGAGGTACGAAGAGACCCAGTACTTC. This codes for CASSPEYPTGRYEETQYF. V gene TRBV18 combines with J gene TRBJ2-5; D possibly corresponds to TRBD1 (7 bases). With 3 bases removed from V and 3 bases from J, the gap between germline ends came to 23 bases. The germline gives CDR1 KGHSH, CDR2 LQKENI. The CDR3 extends over 18 amino acids.

At least ten counts were recorded for this clonotype. This chain connects TRBV11-2 to TRBJ2-7; tentative D call: TRBD2 (5 bases). Germline assignment: CDR1 SGHAT and CDR2 FQNNGV. This CDR3 has 15 amino acids. V was cut by 5 bases and J by 7 bases, with 21 bases left in between. The CDR3 DNA reads as TGTGCCAGCAGCCCCCTTGTAGCGAGCTCTAGAGAGCAGTACTTC. It is translated as CASSPLVASSREQYF.

This clonotype was observed many times. V is TRBV6-1 and J is TRBJ2-7; D is perhaps TRBD1 (6 bases). The CDR3 covers 16 residues. Trimming removed 4 bases at V and 0 bases at J, with 16 bases between. Germline loops: CDR1 MNHNS, CDR2 SASEGT. This chain's CDR3 is CASSAPSEGGSYEQYF. Written as DNA, the CDR3 is TGTGCCAGCAGTGCCCCGTCCGAAGGGGGCTCCTACGAGCAGTACTTC.

This clonotype has ten or more counts. The rearrangement joins TRBV10-3 to TRBJ2-2; 9 bases align to TRBD2. Germline trimming cut 8 bases from V and 7 bases from J; bases unmatched to any gene: 8. This CDR3 has 14 amino acids. The germline CDR1 and CDR2 sequences are ENHRY and SYGVKD. The CDR3 loop reads CAIGIAGADGELFF. In DNA, the CDR3 is TGTGCCATCGGGATAGCGGGGGCCGACGGGGAGCTGTTTTTT.

The chain uses TRBV20-1 and TRBJ2-3, with a tentative D call TRBD2 (5 bases). The CDR3 is 13 amino acids. The V gene lost 0 bases and the J gene lost 4 bases, with 8 bases spanning the gap. CDR1 and CDR2 (germline): DFQATT, SNEGSKA (reference sequence). CDR3 amino acids: CSARDPSSDTQYF. CDR3 DNA sequence: TGCAGTGCTAGAGATCCTAGCTCAGATACGCAGTATTTT.

This chain connects TRBV20-1 to TRBJ1-3, with 8 positions matching TRBD1. The CDR3 is made up of 13 amino acids. The J segment lost 4 bases and the V segment lost 5 bases, leaving 4 bases of the junction unmatched. CDR1 is DFQATT and CDR2 is SNEGSKA in the germline V gene (reference sequence). The DNA of the CDR3 is TGCAGTGCTCGGACAGGGTTCGGAAACACCATATATTTT. Its translation is CSARTGFGNTIYF.